These T cell receptor beta chains were read from a single sample in a study of blood T cell repertoires in COVID-19. Generated by immunoSEQ multiplex PCR, the TCRdb table keeps only in-frame clones and is missing some. Among some 50,000 clones listed, more than 80% were seen once. Material for sequencing was peripheral blood. These receptors originate from a man at least 80 years old with acute or convalescent COVID-19. The CDR3 runs from the conserved cysteine through the conserved F or W. A D gene is named only where the DNA matches it firmly. Clone size is not always given. Where it is, it says once, few, many or a class for expanded clones.

CDR3 DNA	CDR3 protein	D gene	clone size	J gene	V gene
TGTGCCAGCTCTTTCGACAGGGCGGATTATAATTCACCCCTCCACTTT	CASSFDRADYNSPLHF	TRBD1	NA	TRBJ1-6	TRBV18
TGTGCCAGCAGGCCCCCAGCGGGGGGGCGTAATGAGCAGTTCTTC	CASRPPAGGRNEQFF	TRBD2	NA	TRBJ2-1	TRBV6-5
TGTGCCAGCTCACCGTCCCTAGGGACAGGGACCTATGAGCAGTTCTTC	CASSPSLGTGTYEQFF	TRBD1	few	TRBJ2-1	TRBV18
TGTGCCAGTAGTATAGATGGGGCGCCCGGAAGGATTTTTAGCTCTGGAAACACCATATATTTT	CASSIDGAPGRIFSSGNTIYF	NA	NA	TRBJ1-3	TRBV19
TGTGCCAGCAGCCATCGACAGGGCCGTGGGGAAAAACTGTTTTTT	CASSHRQGRGEKLFF	TRBD1	NA	TRBJ1-4	TRBV27
TGTGCCAGCAGTGGGGCCTGGGGCAAAGATACGCAGTATTTT	CASSGAWGKDTQYF	NA	NA	TRBJ2-3	TRBV2
TGTGCCTCCCCTAGGGGGCGGGACACTGAAGCTTTCTTT	CASPRGRDTEAFF	TRBD1	NA	TRBJ1-1	TRBV11-2
TGTGCCAGTAGTGGACGACTAGCGGGGTACACAGATACGCAGTATTTT	CASSGRLAGYTDTQYF	TRBD2	NA	TRBJ2-3	TRBV19
TGTGCCAGTAGTATGGGCGGGGCAGGCGAGACCCAGTACTTC	CASSMGGAGETQYF	NA	NA	TRBJ2-5	TRBV19
TGCAGTGCTAGGTATTCAGAGACCCAGTACTTC	CSARYSETQYF	NA	NA	TRBJ2-5	TRBV20-1
TGTGCCAGCAGTTACGGGGGGACAGCGGGCAATCAGCCCCAGCATTTT	CASSYGGTAGNQPQHF	TRBD1	few	TRBJ1-5	TRBV6-2/TRBV6-3
TGTGCCAGCAGCGTCCAGGGGGTCACCGGGGAGCTGTTTTTT	CASSVQGVTGELFF	TRBD1	NA	TRBJ2-2	TRBV6-5
TGTGCCAGCAGCTCACCTCGAAAGGGAGGATTTAATTCACCCCTCCACTTT	CASSSPRKGGFNSPLHF	NA	NA	TRBJ1-6	TRBV11-2
TGTGCCAGTCGTCAGGGAAGTCGCAATCAGCCCCAGCATTTT	CASRQGSRNQPQHF	NA	NA	TRBJ1-5	TRBV6-6
TGTGCCAGCTCACCACGGGACAGGGGTTCCTTTGCTAATGGCTACACCTTC	CASSPRDRGSFANGYTF	TRBD1	NA	TRBJ1-2	TRBV18
TGTGCCAGCAGAAACTCCGGGACAGAAGCCTACGAGCAGTACTTC	CASRNSGTEAYEQYF	TRBD1	NA	TRBJ2-7	TRBV6-5
TGTGCCAGCAGCTTTGGGGGGGACTATGGCTACACCTTC	CASSFGGDYGYTF	NA	NA	TRBJ1-2	TRBV7-9
TGTGCCAGTAGTTCGCGGGCGCAGGGGGCCTACGAGCAGTACTTC	CASSSRAQGAYEQYF	TRBD1	NA	TRBJ2-7	TRBV19
TGCAGCGTTAAGGCAGGGGGCCCTCTGGAGCAGTACTTC	CSVKAGGPLEQYF	TRBD1	NA	TRBJ2-7	TRBV29-1
TGCGCCAGCAGCCAAGATCAGGGGGTAGGTGAAGCTTTCTTT	CASSQDQGVGEAFF	TRBD1	NA	TRBJ1-1	TRBV4-1
TGTGCCAGTAGCCCTAGGGACAGGGGAGTAACTAATGAAAAACTGTTTTTT	CASSPRDRGVTNEKLFF	TRBD1	NA	TRBJ1-4	TRBV19
TGTGCCAGCATGACAGGGACCCAAGAGACCCAGTACTTC	CASMTGTQETQYF	TRBD1	NA	TRBJ2-5	TRBV5-6
TGTGCCAGCAGCAAAGGGACAGGGCAGGCCTACGAGCAGTACTTC	CASSKGTGQAYEQYF	TRBD1	NA	TRBJ2-7	TRBV11-3
TGTGCCAGCAGCCCGCGGGACAGGGGAGATGAAAAACTGTTTTTT	CASSPRDRGDEKLFF	TRBD1	NA	TRBJ1-4	TRBV3-1/TRBV3-2
TGTGCCAGCAGTCTCTCACAAAATCAGCCCCAGCATTTT	CASSLSQNQPQHF	NA	NA	TRBJ1-5	TRBV12-3/TRBV12-4
TGTGCCAGCAGCGTAGAAGGACAGTTATACAATGAGCAGTTCTTC	CASSVEGQLYNEQFF	NA	once	TRBJ2-1	TRBV9
TGTGCCAGTAATCCGACAGGGCAAGGATCACCCCTCCACTTT	CASNPTGQGSPLHF	TRBD1	once	TRBJ1-6	TRBV19
TGTGCCACCTCTAGACAGGGCCTGGGGGACACTGAAGCTTTCTTT	CATSRQGLGDTEAFF	TRBD1	NA	TRBJ1-1	TRBV6-5
TGTGCCAGCAGCCTGGACAGGGCTGGGTATGGCTACACCTTC	CASSLDRAGYGYTF	TRBD1	NA	TRBJ1-2	TRBV9